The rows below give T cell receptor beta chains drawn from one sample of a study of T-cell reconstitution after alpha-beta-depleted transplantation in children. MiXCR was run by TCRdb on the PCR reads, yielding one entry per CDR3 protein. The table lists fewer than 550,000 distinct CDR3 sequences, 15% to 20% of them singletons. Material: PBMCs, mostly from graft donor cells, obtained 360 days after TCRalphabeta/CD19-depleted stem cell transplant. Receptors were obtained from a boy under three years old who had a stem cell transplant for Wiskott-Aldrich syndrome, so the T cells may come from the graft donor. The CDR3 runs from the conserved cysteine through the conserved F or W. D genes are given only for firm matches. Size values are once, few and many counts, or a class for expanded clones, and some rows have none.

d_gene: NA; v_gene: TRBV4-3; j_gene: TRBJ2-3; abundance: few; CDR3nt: TGCGCCAGCAGCCAAGTCTGGAGGGGCTACGCAGATACGCAGTATTTT; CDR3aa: CASSQVWRGYADTQYF
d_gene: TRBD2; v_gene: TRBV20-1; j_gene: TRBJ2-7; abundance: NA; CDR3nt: TGCAGTGCTAGGAGGACTAGCGGATACGAGCAGTACTTC; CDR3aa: CSARRTSGYEQYF
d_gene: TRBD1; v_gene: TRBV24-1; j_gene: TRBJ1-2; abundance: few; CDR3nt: TGTGCCACCAGTGATCCAGGACAGGTTGGGACTAACTATGGCTACACCTTC; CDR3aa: CATSDPGQVGTNYGYTF
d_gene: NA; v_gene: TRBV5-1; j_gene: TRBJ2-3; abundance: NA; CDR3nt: TGCGCCAGACGGAGAGCGGGCCCCACAGATACGCAGTATTTT; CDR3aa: CARRRAGPTDTQYF
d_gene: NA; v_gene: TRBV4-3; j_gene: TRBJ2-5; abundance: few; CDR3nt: TGCGCCAGCAGCCTTGAGATGCGGGAGACCCAGTACTTC; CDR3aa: CASSLEMRETQYF
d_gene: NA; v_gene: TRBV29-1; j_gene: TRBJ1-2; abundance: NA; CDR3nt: TGCAGCGCGGACTGGGACCGCGGATGGGGCTACACCTTC; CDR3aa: CSADWDRGWGYTF
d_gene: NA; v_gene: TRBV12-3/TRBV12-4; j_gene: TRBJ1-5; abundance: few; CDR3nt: TGTGCCAGCAGTTTACTCAGGGCTAGTCAGCCCCAGCATTTT; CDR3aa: CASSLLRASQPQHF
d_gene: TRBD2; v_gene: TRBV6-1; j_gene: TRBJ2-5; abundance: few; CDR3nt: TGTGCCAGCAGAAGACTAGCGGGAGAGACCCAGTACTTC; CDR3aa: CASRRLAGETQYF
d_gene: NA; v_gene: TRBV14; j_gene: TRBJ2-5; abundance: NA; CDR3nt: TGTGCCAGCAGCGGGGGGGCGTTCGGGACCCAGTACTTC; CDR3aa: CASSGGAFGTQYF
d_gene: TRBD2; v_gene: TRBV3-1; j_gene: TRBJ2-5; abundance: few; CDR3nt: TGTGCCAGCAGCCAAGTGCCTCCGGGACTAGCGGGATGGGGCCAAGAGACCCAGTACTTC; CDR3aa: CASSQVPPGLAGWGQETQYF
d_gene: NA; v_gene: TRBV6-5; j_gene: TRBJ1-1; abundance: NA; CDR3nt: TGTGCCAGCAGTTACCCGTTAGCTAGAGCTTTCTTT; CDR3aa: CASSYPLARAFF
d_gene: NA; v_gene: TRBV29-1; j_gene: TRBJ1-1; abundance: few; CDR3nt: TGCAGCGCGGTGAACACTGAAGCTTTCTTT; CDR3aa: CSAVNTEAFF
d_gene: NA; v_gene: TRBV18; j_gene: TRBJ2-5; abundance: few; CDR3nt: TGTGCCAGCTCACCCGTTAACCAGGCGGAGACCCAGTACTTC; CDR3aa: CASSPVNQAETQYF
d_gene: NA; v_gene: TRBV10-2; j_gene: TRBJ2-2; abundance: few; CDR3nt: TGCGCCAGCAGTGTTACCAGCGCGAACACCGGGGAGCTGTTTTTT; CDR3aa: CASSVTSANTGELFF
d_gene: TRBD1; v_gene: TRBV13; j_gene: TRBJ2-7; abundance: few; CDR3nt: TGTGCCAGCAGCTTCGGGACAGGGACCTACGAGCAGTACTTC; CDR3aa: CASSFGTGTYEQYF
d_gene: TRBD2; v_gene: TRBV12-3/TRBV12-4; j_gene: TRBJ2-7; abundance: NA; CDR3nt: TGTGCCAGCAGTTTAGAACTAGCGGGAGCCGACGAGCAGTACTTC; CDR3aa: CASSLELAGADEQYF
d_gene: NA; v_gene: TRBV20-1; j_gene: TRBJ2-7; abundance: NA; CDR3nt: TGCAGTGCGGCCCCACGCCAGGATTCTATCTACGAGCAGTACTTC; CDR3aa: CSAAPRQDSIYEQYF
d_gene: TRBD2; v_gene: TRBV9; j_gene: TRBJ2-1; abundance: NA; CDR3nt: TGTGCCAGCAGCTCCAGGACTAGCGGAACCTACAATGAGCAGTTCTTC; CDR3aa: CASSSRTSGTYNEQFF
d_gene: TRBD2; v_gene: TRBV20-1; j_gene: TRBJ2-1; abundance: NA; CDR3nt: TGCAGTGCTACTCTTTCCTTAGCGGGAGGCGCCTACAATGAGCAGTTCTTC; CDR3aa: CSATLSLAGGAYNEQFF
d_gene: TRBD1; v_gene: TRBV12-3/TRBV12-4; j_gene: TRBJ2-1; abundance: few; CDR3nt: TGTGCCAGCCGGGACAGGTCCTACAATGAGCAGTTCTTC; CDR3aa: CASRDRSYNEQFF
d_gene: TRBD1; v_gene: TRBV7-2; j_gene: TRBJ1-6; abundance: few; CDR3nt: TGTGCCAGCAGCTATACAGGGGAGCGTCTCCACTTT; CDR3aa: CASSYTGERLHF
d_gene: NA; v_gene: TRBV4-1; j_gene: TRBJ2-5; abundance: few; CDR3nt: TGCGCCAGCAGCCCCGTCCTCGGCCTTCAAGAGACCCAGTACTTC; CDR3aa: CASSPVLGLQETQYF
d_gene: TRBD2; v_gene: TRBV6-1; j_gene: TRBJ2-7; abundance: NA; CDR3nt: TGTGCCAGTGCGGGGGGGAGCCCCTACGAGCAGTACTTC; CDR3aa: CASAGGSPYEQYF
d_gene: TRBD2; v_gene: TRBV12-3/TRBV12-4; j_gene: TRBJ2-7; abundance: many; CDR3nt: TGTGCCAGCAGCCCCTATGGACTAGCGAGAGACGAGCAGTACTTC; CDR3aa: CASSPYGLARDEQYF
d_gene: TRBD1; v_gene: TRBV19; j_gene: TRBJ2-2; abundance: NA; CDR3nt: TGTGCCAGTAGTCCCAAGACAGGGGGCATCGGGGAGCTGTTTTTT; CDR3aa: CASSPKTGGIGELFF
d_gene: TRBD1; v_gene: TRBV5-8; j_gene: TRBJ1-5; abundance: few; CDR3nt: TGTGCCAGCAGCGCAACAGGGGGCCCGAGCAATCAGCCCCAGCATTTT; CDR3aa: CASSATGGPSNQPQHF
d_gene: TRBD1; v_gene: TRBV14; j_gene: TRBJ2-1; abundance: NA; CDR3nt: TGTGCCAGCAGCCAACAGCCGGACAGGGGGCTGTTTGGCAATGAGCAGTTCTTC; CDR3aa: CASSQQPDRGLFGNEQFF
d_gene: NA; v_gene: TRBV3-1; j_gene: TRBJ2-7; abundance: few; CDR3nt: TGTGCCAGCAGCCCCCTACCGGGTGCTCCCTACGAGCAGTACTTC; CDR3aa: CASSPLPGAPYEQYF
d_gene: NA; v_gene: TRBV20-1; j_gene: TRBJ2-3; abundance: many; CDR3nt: TGCAGTGCAGGGCGGGGGCCGTCAGGAGTAGATACGCAGTATTTT; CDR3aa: CSAGRGPSGVDTQYF
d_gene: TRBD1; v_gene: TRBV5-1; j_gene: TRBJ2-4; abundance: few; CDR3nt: TGCGCCAGCAGTTTCGGACAGGGAGGCAAAAACATTCAGTACTTC; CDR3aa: CASSFGQGGKNIQYF
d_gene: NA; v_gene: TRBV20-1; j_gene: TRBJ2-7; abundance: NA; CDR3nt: TGCAGTGCTCGGGGGACAGCCTTAGACGAGCAGTACTTC; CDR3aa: CSARGTALDEQYF
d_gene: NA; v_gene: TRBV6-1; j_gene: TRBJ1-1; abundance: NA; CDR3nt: TGTGCCAGCAGTGAAGTCGACAGGCTCACTGAAGCTTTCTTT; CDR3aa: CASSEVDRLTEAFF
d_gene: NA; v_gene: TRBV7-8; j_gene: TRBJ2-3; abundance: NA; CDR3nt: TGTGCCTCTACCCGGCGGGGCGCAGATACGCAGTATTTT; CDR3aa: CASTRRGADTQYF
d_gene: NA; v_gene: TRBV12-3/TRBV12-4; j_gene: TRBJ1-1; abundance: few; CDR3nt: TGTGCCAGCACCCTTAGGGGGGACACTGAAGCTTTCTTT; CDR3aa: CASTLRGDTEAFF
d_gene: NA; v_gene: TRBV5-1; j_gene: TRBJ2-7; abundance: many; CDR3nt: TGCGCCAGCAGCCTGGACAGTCCGGGGGAGCAGTACTTC; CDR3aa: CASSLDSPGEQYF
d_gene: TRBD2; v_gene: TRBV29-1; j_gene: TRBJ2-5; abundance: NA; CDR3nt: TGCAGCGTTGTTAGGACTAGCGGGAGGGAGACCCAGTACTTC; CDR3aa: CSVVRTSGRETQYF
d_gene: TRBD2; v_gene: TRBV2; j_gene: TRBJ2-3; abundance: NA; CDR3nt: TGTACCAGCAGTGAGCTGCCCCCGACTAGCGGGCTTCAAGGGAAGCAGTATTTT; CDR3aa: CTSSELPPTSGLQGKQYF
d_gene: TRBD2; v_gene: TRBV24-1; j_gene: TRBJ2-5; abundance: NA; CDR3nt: TGTGCCACCAGTCTAATTAGCGGGGGGGAGGAGACCCAGTACTTC; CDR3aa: CATSLISGGEETQYF
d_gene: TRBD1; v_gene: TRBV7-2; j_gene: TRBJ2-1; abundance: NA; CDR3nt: TGTGCCAGCAGCTTAGTTGGGACAGGGGTTTACAATGAGCAGTTCTTC; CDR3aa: CASSLVGTGVYNEQFF
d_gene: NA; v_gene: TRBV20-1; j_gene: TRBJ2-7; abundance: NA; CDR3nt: TGCAGTGCTAGGGGAGCACAGGGAGCCTACGAGCAGTACTTC; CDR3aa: CSARGAQGAYEQYF
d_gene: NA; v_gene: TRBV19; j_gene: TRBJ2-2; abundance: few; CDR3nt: TGTGCCAGTAGTATCCAACACCTAACCGGGGAGCTGTTTTTT; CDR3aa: CASSIQHLTGELFF
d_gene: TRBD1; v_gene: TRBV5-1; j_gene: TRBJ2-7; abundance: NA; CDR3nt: TGCGCCAGCAGCCCGGGAACGACAGGGTCGGGATTCTACGAGCAGTACTTC; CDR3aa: CASSPGTTGSGFYEQYF
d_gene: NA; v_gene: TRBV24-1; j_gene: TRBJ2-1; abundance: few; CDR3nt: TGTGCCACCAGTGCTCCCGGCGGGCGGATTAACAATGAGCAGTTCTTC; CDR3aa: CATSAPGGRINNEQFF
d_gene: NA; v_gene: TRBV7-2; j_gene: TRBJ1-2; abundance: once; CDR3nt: TGTGCCAGCAGCAAGTTACAAGGTTGGGCGAACTATGGCTACACCTTC; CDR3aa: CASSKLQGWANYGYTF
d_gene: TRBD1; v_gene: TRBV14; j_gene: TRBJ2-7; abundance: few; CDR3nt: TGTGCCAGCAGCCAACTTAGGGGACAGGGATACGAGCAGTACTTC; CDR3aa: CASSQLRGQGYEQYF
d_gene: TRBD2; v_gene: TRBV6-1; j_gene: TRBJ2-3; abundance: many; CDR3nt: TGTGCCAGCAGTGAAGCTGCGGGGGGTGGGACAGATACGCAGTATTTT; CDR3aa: CASSEAAGGGTDTQYF
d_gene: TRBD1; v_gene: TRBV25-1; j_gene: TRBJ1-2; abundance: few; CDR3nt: TGTGCCAGCAGTGAATTTACCTTATCCGGGACAGTTAACTATGGCTACACCTTC; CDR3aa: CASSEFTLSGTVNYGYTF
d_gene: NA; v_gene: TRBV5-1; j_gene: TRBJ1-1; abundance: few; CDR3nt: TGCGCCAGCAGCTTGGGCCCTTTAAGGAACACTGAAGCTTTCTTT; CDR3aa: CASSLGPLRNTEAFF
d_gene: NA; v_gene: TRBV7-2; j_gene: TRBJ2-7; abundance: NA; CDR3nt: TGTGCCAGCAGCTTAGAACAGGGCTCCTACGAGCAGTGCTTC; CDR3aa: CASSLEQGSYEQCF
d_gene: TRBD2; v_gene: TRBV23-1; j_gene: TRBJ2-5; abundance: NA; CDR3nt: TGCGCCAGCAGCCCGTGTGGACTAGCGGGGGATATTCAAGAGACCCAGTACTTC; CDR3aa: CASSPCGLAGDIQETQYF
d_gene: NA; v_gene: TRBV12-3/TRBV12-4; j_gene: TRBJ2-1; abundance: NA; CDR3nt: TGTGCCAGCAGCCCCGGACAGTTGAGCTCCTACAATGAGCAGTTCTTC; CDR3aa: CASSPGQLSSYNEQFF
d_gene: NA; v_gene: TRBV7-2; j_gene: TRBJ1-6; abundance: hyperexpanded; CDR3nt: TGTGCCAGCAGCCCAAGGACAGTTCTCTATAATTCACCCCTCCACTTT; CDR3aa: CASSPRTVLYNSPLHF
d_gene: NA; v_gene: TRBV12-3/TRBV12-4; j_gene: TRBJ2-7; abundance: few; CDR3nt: TGTGCCAGCAGTGTACGAGCACTAGCCGGGCCCCCCGCCGAGCAGTACTTC; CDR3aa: CASSVRALAGPPAEQYF
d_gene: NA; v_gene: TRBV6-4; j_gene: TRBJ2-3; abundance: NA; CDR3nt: TGTGCCAGCAGTGACAGTTACAGACTACCTAATACGCAGTATTTT; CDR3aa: CASSDSYRLPNTQYF
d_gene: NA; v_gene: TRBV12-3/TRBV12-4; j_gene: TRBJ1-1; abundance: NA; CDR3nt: TGTGCCAGTTCCCCAAAACAGGGGAACACTGAAGCTTTCTTT; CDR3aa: CASSPKQGNTEAFF